The rows below give T cell receptor beta chains drawn from one sample of a study of blood T cell repertoires in COVID-19. Repertoires were generated with immunoSEQ multiplex PCR, while TCRdb's copy carries only in-frame clones and drops some. The sample includes roughly 140,000 clones, about 91% of them seen just once. Sequencing was done on a sample of peripheral blood. The receptor source for this set is a human donor in a cohort sampled during active COVID-19. Each CDR3 is given with its conserved first and last residue. A D gene is named only where the DNA matches it firmly. Not all rows give a size; the values are once, few, many and, for expanded clones, a class.

CDR3aa: CASSSGDSYEQYF; CDR3nt: TGTGCCAGCAGCTCTGGGGACAGTTACGAGCAGTACTTC; abundance: few; d_gene: TRBD1; j_gene: TRBJ2-7; v_gene: TRBV7-3
CDR3aa: CASSLGPTTQYF; CDR3nt: TGTGCCAGCAGCCTGGGCCCCACCACCCAGTACTTC; abundance: -; d_gene: -; j_gene: TRBJ2-5; v_gene: TRBV7-8
CDR3aa: CASRFGETQYF; CDR3nt: TGTGCCAGCAGATTCGGAGAGACCCAGTACTTC; abundance: -; d_gene: -; j_gene: TRBJ2-5; v_gene: TRBV7-6
CDR3aa: CASSFNGNTEAFF; CDR3nt: TGTGCCAGCAGTTTCAACGGGAACACTGAAGCTTTCTTT; abundance: -; d_gene: -; j_gene: TRBJ1-1; v_gene: TRBV12-3/TRBV12-4
CDR3aa: CATRGQTYTEAFF; CDR3nt: TGTGCCACCAGGGGACAGACTTACACTGAAGCTTTCTTT; abundance: few; d_gene: TRBD1; j_gene: TRBJ1-1; v_gene: TRBV15
CDR3aa: CASSSTVNTEAFF; CDR3nt: TGTGCCAGCAGCTCCACAGTGAACACTGAAGCTTTCTTT; abundance: -; d_gene: -; j_gene: TRBJ1-1; v_gene: TRBV7-2
CDR3aa: CASTGQGRNQPQHF; CDR3nt: TGTGCCAGCACTGGACAGGGAAGGAATCAGCCCCAGCATTTT; abundance: -; d_gene: TRBD1; j_gene: TRBJ1-5; v_gene: TRBV6-5
CDR3aa: CASSPDTSTDTQYF; CDR3nt: TGTGCCAGCAGCCCGGACACGAGCACAGATACGCAGTATTTT; abundance: -; d_gene: -; j_gene: TRBJ2-3; v_gene: TRBV3-1/TRBV3-2
CDR3aa: CSAAGDYGYTF; CDR3nt: TGCAGTGCCGCCGGAGATTATGGCTACACCTTC; abundance: -; d_gene: -; j_gene: TRBJ1-2; v_gene: TRBV20-1
CDR3aa: CASSYGPETQYF; CDR3nt: TGTGCCAGCAGTTACGGGCCGGAGACCCAGTACTTC; abundance: -; d_gene: -; j_gene: TRBJ2-5; v_gene: TRBV6-6
CDR3aa: CASSYSRAASGNTIYF; CDR3nt: TGTGCCAGCAGTTACTCGAGGGCAGCCTCTGGAAACACCATATATTTT; abundance: -; d_gene: -; j_gene: TRBJ1-3; v_gene: TRBV6-5
CDR3aa: CASSQAGTDRGELFF; CDR3nt: TGCGCCAGCAGCCAGGCCGGGACAGACCGCGGGGAGCTGTTTTTT; abundance: few; d_gene: TRBD1; j_gene: TRBJ2-2; v_gene: TRBV4-3
CDR3aa: CASGGANTEAFF; CDR3nt: TGTGCCAGCGGGGGCGCGAACACTGAAGCTTTCTTT; abundance: -; d_gene: -; j_gene: TRBJ1-1; v_gene: TRBV12-3/TRBV12-4
CDR3aa: CASSLVRALTGELFF; CDR3nt: TGTGCCAGCAGCTTAGTCAGGGCCCTCACCGGGGAGCTGTTTTTT; abundance: -; d_gene: -; j_gene: TRBJ2-2; v_gene: TRBV13
CDR3aa: CASSQDRPGRTGELFF; CDR3nt: TGTGCCAGCAGCCAAGATAGGCCAGGGAGGACCGGGGAGCTGTTTTTT; abundance: -; d_gene: -; j_gene: TRBJ2-2; v_gene: TRBV4-2
CDR3aa: CAWSQGEVSPLHF; CDR3nt: TGTGCCTGGAGTCAGGGGGAAGTTTCACCCCTCCACTTT; abundance: -; d_gene: TRBD1; j_gene: TRBJ1-6; v_gene: TRBV30
CDR3aa: CASSLILTGEAFF; CDR3nt: TGTGCCAGCAGCTTAATTCTGACAGGGGAAGCTTTCTTT; abundance: -; d_gene: TRBD1; j_gene: TRBJ1-1; v_gene: TRBV7-3
CDR3aa: CASRTGSRGETQYF; CDR3nt: TGTGCCAGCCGAACAGGGTCGAGAGGAGAGACCCAGTACTTC; abundance: -; d_gene: -; j_gene: TRBJ2-5; v_gene: TRBV27
CDR3aa: CASSVDGTGDGYTF; CDR3nt: TGTGCCAGCAGCGTAGACGGGACAGGGGATGGCTACACCTTC; abundance: -; d_gene: TRBD1; j_gene: TRBJ1-2; v_gene: TRBV9
CDR3aa: CASQGRVAGQETQYF; CDR3nt: TGTGCCAGCCAAGGAAGGGTTGCAGGGCAGGAGACCCAGTACTTC; abundance: once; d_gene: -; j_gene: TRBJ2-5; v_gene: TRBV7-9
CDR3aa: CASRPGTVSTDTQYF; CDR3nt: TGTGCCAGCAGACCCGGGACAGTCAGCACAGATACGCAGTATTTT; abundance: -; d_gene: TRBD1; j_gene: TRBJ2-3; v_gene: TRBV6-5
CDR3aa: CASSETGAAYEQYF; CDR3nt: TGTGCCAGCAGCGAAACAGGGGCCGCATACGAGCAGTACTTC; abundance: -; d_gene: TRBD1; j_gene: TRBJ2-7; v_gene: TRBV7-6
CDR3aa: CASSELGWAGEDSSYNEQFF; CDR3nt: TGTGCCAGCAGTGAGCTCGGTTGGGCGGGGGAGGATAGCTCCTACAATGAGCAGTTCTTC; abundance: -; d_gene: TRBD2; j_gene: TRBJ2-1; v_gene: TRBV2
CDR3aa: CASSGGTGVSYEQYF; CDR3nt: TGCGCCAGCAGCGGAGGGACAGGGGTCTCCTACGAGCAGTACTTC; abundance: -; d_gene: TRBD1; j_gene: TRBJ2-7; v_gene: TRBV5-1
CDR3aa: CASSSGGLAGIPGELFF; CDR3nt: TGCGCCAGCAGCAGTGGGGGGCTAGCGGGGATCCCCGGGGAGCTGTTTTTT; abundance: -; d_gene: TRBD2; j_gene: TRBJ2-2; v_gene: TRBV4-1
CDR3aa: CASSSRQANNEQFF; CDR3nt: TGTGCCAGCAGCTCACGACAGGCTAACAATGAGCAGTTCTTC; abundance: once; d_gene: -; j_gene: TRBJ2-1; v_gene: TRBV7-9